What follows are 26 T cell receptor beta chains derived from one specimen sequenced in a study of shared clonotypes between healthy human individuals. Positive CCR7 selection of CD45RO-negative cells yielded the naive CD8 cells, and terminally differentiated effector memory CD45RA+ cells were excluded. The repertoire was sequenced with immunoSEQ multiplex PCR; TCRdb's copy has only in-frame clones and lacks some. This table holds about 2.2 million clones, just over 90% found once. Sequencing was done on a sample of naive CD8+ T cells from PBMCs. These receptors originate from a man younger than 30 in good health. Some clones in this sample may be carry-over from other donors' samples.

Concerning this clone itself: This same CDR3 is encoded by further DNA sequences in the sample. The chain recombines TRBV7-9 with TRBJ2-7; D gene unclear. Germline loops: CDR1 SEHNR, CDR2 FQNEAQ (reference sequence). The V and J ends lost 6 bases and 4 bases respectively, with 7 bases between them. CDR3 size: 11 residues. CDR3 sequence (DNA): TGTGCCAGCAGATCCGATTACGAGCAGTACTTC. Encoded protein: CASRSDYEQYF.

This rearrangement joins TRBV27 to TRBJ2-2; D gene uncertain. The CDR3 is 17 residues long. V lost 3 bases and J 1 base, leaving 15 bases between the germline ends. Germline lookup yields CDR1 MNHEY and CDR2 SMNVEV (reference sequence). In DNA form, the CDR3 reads TGTGCCAGCAGTTTCTACGACCTTATGGGGAACACCGGGGAGCTGTTTTTT. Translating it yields CASSFYDLMGNTGELFF.

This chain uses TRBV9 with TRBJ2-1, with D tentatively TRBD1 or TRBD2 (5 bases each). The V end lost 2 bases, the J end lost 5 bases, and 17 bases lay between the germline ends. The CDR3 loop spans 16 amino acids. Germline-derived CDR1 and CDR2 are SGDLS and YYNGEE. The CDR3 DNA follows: TGTGCCAGCAGCGTCCCTCGGGACGCCTATAACAATGAGCAGTTCTTC. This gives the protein CASSVPRDAYNNEQFF.

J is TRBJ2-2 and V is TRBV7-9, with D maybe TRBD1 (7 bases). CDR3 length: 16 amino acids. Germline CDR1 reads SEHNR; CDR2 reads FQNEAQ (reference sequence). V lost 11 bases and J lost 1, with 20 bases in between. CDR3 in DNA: TGTGCCGGAGGGGGAACAGGGGTGTTGAACACCGGGGAGCTGTTTTTT. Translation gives CAGGGTGVLNTGELFF.

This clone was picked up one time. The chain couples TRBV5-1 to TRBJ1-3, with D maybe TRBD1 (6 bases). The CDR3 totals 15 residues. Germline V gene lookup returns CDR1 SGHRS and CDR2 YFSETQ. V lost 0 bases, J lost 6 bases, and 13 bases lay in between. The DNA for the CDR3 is TGCGCCAGCAGCTTGGGTCGGGGGCGCGAAAACACCATATATTTT. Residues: CASSLGRGRENTIYF.

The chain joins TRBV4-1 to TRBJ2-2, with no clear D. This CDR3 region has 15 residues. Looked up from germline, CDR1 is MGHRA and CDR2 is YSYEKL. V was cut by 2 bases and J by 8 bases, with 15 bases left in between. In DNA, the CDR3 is TGCGCCAGCAGCCAATCGGGCTCCGGGTTAGGGGAGCTGTTTTTT. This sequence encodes CASSQSGSGLGELFF.

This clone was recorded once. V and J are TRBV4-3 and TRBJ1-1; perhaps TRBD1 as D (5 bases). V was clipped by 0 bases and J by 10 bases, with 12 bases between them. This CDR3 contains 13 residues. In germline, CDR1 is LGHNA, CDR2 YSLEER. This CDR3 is CASSQDLARAAFF. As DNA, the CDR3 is TGCGCCAGCAGCCAAGATCTGGCCAGGGCAGCTTTCTTT.

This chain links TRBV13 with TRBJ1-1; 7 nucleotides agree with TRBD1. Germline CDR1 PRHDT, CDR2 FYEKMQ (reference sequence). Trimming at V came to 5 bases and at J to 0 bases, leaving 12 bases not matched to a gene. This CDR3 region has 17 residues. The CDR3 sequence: CASSAAWLDRMNTEAFF. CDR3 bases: TGTGCCAGCAGCGCTGCCTGGTTGGACAGGATGAACACTGAAGCTTTCTTT.

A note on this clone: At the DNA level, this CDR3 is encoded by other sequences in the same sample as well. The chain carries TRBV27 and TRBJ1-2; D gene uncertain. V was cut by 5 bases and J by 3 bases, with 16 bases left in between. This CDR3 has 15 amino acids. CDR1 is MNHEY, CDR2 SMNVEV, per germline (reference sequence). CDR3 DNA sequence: TGTGCCAGCAGTCCCCGGACGGGAAGTTACTATGGCTACACCTTC. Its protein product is CASSPRTGSYYGYTF.

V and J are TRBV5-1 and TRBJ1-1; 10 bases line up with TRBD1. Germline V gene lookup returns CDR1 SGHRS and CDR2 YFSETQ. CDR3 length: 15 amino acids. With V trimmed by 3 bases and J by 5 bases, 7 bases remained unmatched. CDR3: CASSSDRGRVTEAFF. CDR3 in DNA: TGCGCCAGCAGCTCCGACAGGGGGCGAGTAACTGAAGCTTTCTTT.

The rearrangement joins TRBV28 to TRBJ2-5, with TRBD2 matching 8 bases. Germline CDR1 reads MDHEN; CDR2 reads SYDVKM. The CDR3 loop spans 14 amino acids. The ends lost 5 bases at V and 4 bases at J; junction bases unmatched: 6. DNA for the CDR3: TGTGCCAGCAGTACCTCGGGGGGGGGAGAGACCCAGTACTTC. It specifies CASSTSGGGETQYF.

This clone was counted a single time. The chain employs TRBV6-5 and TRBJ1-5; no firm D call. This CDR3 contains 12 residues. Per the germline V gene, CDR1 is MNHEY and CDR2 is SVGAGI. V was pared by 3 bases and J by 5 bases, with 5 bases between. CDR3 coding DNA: TGTGCCAGCAGTTATATGGATCAGCCCCAGCATTTT. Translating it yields CASSYMDQPQHF.

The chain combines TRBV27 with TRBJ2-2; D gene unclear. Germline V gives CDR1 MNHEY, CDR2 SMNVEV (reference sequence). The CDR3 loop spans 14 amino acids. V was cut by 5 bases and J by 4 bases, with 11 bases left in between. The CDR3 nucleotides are TGTGCCAGCAGTCTAAGAATACTCACCGGGGAGCTGTTTTTT. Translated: CASSLRILTGELFF.

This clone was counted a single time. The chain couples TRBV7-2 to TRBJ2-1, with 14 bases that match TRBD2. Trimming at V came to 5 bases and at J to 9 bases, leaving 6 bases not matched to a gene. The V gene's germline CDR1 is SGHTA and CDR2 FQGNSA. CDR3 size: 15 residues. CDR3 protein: CASSLTSGRAVEQFF. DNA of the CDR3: TGTGCCAGCAGCCTGACTAGCGGGAGGGCGGTTGAGCAGTTCTTC.

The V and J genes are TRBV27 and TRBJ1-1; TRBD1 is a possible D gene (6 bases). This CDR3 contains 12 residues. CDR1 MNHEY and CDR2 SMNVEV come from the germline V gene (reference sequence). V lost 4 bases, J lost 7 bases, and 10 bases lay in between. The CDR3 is CASSYQQGEAFF. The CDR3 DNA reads TGTGCCAGCAGTTACCAACAGGGTGAAGCTTTCTTT.

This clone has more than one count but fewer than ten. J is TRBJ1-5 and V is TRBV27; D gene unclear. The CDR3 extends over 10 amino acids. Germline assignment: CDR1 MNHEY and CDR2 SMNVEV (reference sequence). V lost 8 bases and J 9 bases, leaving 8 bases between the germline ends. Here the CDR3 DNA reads TGTGCCAGCGGTCCGTGGCCCCAGCATTTT. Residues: CASGPWPQHF.

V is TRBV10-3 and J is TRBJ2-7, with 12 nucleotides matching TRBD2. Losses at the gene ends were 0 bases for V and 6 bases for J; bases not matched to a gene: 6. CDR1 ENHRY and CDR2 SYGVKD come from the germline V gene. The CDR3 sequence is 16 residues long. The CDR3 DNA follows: TGTGCCATCAGTGAGTCGACTAGCGGGAGAGGATCCGAGCAGTACTTC. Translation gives CAISESTSGRGSEQYF.

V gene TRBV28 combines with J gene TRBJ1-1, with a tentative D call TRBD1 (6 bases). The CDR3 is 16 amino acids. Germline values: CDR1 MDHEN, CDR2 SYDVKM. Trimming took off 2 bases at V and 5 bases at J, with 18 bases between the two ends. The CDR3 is CASSLMAGAVRTEAFF. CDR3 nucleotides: TGTGCCAGCAGTTTAATGGCAGGGGCGGTGAGAACTGAAGCTTTCTTT.

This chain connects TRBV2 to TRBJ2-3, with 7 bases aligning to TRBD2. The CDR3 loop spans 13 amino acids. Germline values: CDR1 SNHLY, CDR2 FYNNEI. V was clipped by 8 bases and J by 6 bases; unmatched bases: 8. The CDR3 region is CASLGEGPDTQYF. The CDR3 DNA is TGTGCCAGCCTGGGGGAGGGCCCGGATACGCAGTATTTT.

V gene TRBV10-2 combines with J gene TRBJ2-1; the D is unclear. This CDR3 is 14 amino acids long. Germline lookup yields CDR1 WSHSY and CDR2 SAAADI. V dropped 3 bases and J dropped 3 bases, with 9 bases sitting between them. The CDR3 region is CASSEMGSYNEQFF. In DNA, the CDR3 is TGCGCCAGCAGTGAAATGGGCAGCTACAATGAGCAGTTCTTC.

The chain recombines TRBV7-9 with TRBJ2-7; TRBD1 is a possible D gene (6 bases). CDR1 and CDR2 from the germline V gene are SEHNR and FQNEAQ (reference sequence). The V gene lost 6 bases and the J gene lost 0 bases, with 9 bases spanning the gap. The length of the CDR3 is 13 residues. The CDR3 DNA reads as TGTGCCAGCAGTCGACAGGACTCCTACGAGCAGTACTTC. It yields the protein CASSRQDSYEQYF.

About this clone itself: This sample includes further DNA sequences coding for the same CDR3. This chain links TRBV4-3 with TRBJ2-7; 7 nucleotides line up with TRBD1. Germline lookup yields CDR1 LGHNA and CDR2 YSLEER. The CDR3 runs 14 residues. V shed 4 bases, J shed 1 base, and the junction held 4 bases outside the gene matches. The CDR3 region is CASSPRDSSYEQYF. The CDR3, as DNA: TGCGCCAGCAGCCCTAGGGACAGTTCCTACGAGCAGTACTTC.

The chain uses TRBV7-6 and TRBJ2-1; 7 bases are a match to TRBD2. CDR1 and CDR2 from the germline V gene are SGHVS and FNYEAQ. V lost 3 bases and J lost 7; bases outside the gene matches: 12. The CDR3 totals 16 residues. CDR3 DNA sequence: TGTGCCAGCAGCTTCGGACTAGGAGAGTTTGGGAATGAGCAGTTCTTC. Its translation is CASSFGLGEFGNEQFF. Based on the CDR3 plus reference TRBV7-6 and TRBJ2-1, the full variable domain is GAGVSQSPRYKVTKRGQDVALRCDPISGHVSLYWYRQALGQGPEFLTYFNYEAQQDKSGLPNDRFSAERPEGSISTLTIQRTEQRDSAMYRCASSFGLGEFGNEQFFGPGTRLTVL.

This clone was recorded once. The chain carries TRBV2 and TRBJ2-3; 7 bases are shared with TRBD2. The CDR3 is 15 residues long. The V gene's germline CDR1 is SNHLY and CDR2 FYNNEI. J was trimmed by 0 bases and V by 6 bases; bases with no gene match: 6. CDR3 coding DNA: TGTGCCAGCAGAACTAGCGCCACTAGCACAGATACGCAGTATTTT. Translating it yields CASRTSATSTDTQYF.

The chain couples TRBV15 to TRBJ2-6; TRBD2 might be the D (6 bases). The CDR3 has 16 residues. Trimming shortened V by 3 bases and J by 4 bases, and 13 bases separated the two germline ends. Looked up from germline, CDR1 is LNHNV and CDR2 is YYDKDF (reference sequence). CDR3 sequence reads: CATSSRRGNGANVLTF. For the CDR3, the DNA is TGTGCCACCAGCAGCCGACGGGGGAACGGGGCCAACGTCCTGACTTTC. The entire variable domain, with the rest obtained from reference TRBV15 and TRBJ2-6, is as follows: DAMVIQNPRYQVTQFGKPVTLSCSQTLNHNVMYWYQQKSSQAPKLLFHYYDKDFNNEADTPDNFQSRRPNTSFCFLDIRSPGLGDTAMYLCATSSRRGNGANVLTFGAGSRLTVL.

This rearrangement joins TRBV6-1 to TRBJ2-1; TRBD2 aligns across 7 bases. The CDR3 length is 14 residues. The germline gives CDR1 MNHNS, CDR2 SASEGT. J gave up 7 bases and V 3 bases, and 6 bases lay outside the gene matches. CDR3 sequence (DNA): TGTGCCAGCAGTGAGCTAGCGGAGGGGAATGAGCAGTTCTTC. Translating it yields CASSELAEGNEQFF.